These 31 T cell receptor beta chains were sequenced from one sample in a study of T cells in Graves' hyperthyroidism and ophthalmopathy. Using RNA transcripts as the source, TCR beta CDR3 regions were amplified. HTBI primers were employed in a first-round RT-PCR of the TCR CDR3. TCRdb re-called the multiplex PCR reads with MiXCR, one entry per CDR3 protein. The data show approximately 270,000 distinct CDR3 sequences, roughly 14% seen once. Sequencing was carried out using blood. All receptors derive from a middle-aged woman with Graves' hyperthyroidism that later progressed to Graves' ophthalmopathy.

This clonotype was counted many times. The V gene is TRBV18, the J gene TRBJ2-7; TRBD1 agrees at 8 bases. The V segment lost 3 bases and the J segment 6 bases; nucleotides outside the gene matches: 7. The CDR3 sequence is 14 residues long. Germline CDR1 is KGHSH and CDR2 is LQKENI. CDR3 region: CASSPNDDRGEQYF. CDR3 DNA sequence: TGTGCCAGCTCACCGAACGACGACAGGGGCGAGCAGTACTTC. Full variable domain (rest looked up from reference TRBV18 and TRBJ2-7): NAGVMQNPRHLVRRRGQEARLRCSPMKGHSHVYWYRQLPEEGLKFMVYLQKENIIDESGMPKERFSAEFPKEGPSILRIQQVVRGDSAAYFCASSPNDDRGEQYFGPGTRLTVT.

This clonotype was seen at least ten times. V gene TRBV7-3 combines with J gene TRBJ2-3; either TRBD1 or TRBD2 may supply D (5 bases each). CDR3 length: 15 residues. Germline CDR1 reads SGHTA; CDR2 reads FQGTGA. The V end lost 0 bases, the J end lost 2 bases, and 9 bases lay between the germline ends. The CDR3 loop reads CASSLTGTATDTQYF. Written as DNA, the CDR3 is TGTGCCAGCAGCTTAACGGGGACCGCCACAGATACGCAGTATTTT.

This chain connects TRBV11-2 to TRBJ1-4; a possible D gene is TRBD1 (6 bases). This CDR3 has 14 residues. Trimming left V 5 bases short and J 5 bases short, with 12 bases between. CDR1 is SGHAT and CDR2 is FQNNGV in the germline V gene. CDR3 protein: CASSGGGYNEKLFF. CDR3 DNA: TGTGCCAGCAGCGGAGGGGGTTACAATGAAAAACTGTTTTTT.

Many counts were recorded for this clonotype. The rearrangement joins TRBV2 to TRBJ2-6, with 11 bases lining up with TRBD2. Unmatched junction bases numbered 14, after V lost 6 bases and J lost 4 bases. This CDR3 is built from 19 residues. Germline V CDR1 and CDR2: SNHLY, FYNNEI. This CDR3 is CASRGLTSGTFVGANVLTF. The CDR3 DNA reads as TGTGCCAGCAGGGGATTGACTAGCGGGACTTTTGTAGGGGCCAACGTCCTGACTTTC.

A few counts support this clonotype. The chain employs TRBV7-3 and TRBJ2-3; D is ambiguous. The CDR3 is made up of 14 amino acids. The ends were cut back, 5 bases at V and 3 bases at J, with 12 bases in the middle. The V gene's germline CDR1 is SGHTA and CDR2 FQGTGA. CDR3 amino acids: CASSRALETDTQYF. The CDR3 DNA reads TGTGCCAGCAGCCGGGCCCTCGAAACAGATACGCAGTATTTT.

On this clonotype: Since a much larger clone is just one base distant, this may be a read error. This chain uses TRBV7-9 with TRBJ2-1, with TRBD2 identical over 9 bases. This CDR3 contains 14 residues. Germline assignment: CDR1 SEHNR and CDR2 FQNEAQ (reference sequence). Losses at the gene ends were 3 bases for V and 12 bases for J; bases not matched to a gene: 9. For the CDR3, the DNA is TGTGCCAGCAGCTTGGGCGGGGGGGACCCCACGCAGTTCTTC. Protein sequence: CASSLGGGDPTQFF. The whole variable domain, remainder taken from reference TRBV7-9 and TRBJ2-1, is DTGVSQNPRHKITKRGQNVTFRCDPISEHNRLYWYRQTLGQGPEFLTYFQNEAQLEKSRLLSDRFSAERPKGSFSTLEIQRTEQGDSAMYLCASSLGGGDPTQFFGPGTRLTVL.

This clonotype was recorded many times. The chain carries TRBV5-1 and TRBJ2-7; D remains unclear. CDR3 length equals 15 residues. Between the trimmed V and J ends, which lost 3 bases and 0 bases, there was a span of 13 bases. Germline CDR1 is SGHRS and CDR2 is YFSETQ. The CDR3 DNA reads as TGCGCCAGCAGCTCCCTGGACCGAAACTCCTACGAGCAGTACTTC. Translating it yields CASSSLDRNSYEQYF.

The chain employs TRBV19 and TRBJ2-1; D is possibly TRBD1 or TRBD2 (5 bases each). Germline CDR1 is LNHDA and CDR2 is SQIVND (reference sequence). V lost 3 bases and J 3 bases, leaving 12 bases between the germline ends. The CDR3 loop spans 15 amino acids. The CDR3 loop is CASSIGDPNYNEQFF. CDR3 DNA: TGTGCCAGTAGTATCGGGGACCCAAACTACAATGAGCAGTTCTTC.

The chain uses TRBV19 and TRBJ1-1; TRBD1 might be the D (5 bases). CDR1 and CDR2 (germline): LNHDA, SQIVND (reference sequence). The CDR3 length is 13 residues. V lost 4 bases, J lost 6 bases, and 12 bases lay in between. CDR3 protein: CASSTPGGSEAFF. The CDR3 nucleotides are TGTGCCAGTAGTACCCCGGGGGGGTCTGAAGCTTTCTTT.

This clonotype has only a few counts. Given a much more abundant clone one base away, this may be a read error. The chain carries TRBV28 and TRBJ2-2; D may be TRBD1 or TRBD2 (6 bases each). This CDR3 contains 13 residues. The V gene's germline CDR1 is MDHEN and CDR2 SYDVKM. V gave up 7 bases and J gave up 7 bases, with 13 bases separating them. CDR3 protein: CASTEGGSGELFF. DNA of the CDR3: TGTGCCAGCACCGAAGGGGGGAGCGGGGAGCTGTTTTTT.

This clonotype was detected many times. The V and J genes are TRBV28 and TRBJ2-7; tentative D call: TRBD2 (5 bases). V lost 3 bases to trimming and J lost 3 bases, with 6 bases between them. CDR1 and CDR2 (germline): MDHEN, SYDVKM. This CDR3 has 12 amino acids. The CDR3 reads CASSFAGYEQYF. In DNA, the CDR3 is TGTGCCAGCAGTTTTGCGGGCTACGAGCAGTACTTC.

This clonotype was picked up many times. This chain's CDR3 is CASSLTGGSYNEQFF. CDR3 coding DNA: TGTGCCAGCAGCCTGACAGGGGGATCCTACAATGAGCAGTTCTTC. The chain combines TRBV12-3 or TRBV12-4 with TRBJ2-1; 9 bases fit TRBD1. V lost 6 bases and J lost 1; bases outside the gene matches: 4. The CDR3 length is 15 residues.

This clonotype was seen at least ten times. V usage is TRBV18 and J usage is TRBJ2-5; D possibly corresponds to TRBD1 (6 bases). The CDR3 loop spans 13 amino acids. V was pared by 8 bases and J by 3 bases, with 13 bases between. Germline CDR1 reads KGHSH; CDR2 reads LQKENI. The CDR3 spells CASSPWTEETQYF. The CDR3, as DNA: TGTGCCAGCAGCCCTTGGACAGAAGAGACCCAGTACTTC.

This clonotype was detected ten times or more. The CDR3 loop reads CASSHSGMYEQYF. Written as DNA, the CDR3 is TGTGCCAGCAGCCATAGCGGGATGTACGAGCAGTACTTC. The chain joins TRBV14 to TRBJ2-7; TRBD2 matches at 8 bases. CDR3 length: 13 amino acids. Looked up from germline, CDR1 is SGHDN and CDR2 is FVKESK. Germline trimming cut 3 bases from V and 4 bases from J; bases unmatched to any gene: 2.

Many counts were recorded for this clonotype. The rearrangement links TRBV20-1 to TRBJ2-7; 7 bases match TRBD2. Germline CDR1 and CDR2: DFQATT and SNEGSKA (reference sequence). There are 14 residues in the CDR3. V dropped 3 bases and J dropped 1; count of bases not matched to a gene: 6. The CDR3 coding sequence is TGCAGTGCTAGTTTACTAGCGCATTCCTACGAGCAGTACTTC. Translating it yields CSASLLAHSYEQYF.

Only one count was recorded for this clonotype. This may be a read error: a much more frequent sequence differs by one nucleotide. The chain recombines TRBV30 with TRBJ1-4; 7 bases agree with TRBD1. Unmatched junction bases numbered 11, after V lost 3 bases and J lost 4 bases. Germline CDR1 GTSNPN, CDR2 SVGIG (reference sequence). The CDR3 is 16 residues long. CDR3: CAWSHQQGKGNEKLFF. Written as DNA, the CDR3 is TGTGCCTGGAGCCACCAACAGGGGAAGGGTAATGAAAAACTGTTTTTT.

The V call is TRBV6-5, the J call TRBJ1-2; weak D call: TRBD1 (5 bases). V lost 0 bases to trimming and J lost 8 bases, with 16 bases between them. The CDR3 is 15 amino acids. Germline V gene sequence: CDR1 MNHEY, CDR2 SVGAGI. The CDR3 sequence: CASSYSNRGREGYTF. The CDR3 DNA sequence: TGTGCCAGCAGTTACTCGAATCGGGGACGAGAGGGCTACACCTTC.

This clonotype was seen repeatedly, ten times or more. This chain's CDR3 is CASGGRPTEAFF. The CDR3 coding sequence is TGTGCCAGCGGGGGGAGGCCCACTGAAGCTTTCTTT. The chain couples TRBV28 to TRBJ1-1; D is perhaps TRBD1 (5 bases). V was shortened by 8 bases and J by 4 bases, with 11 bases between the two germline ends. This CDR3 is 12 amino acids long. CDR1 is MDHEN, CDR2 SYDVKM, per germline.

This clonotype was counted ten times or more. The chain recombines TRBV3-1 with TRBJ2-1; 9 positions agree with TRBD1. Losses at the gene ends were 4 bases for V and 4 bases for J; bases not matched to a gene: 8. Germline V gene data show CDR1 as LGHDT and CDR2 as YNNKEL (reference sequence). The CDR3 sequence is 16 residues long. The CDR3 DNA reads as TGTGCCAGCAGCCTAACTCCGACAGGGGGATACAATGAGCAGTTCTTC. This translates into CASSLTPTGGYNEQFF.

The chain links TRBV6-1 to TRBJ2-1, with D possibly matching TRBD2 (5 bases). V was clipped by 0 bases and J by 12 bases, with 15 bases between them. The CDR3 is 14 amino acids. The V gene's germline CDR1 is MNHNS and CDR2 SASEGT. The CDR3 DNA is TGTGCCAGCAGTGAAGCGCTTCGGGGTTTGGCGCAGTTCTTC. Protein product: CASSEALRGLAQFF.

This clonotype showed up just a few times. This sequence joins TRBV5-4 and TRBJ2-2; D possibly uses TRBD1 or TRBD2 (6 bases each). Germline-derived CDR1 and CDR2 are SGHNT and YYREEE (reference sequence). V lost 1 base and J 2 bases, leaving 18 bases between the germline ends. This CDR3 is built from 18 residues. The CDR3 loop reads CASSLLRGRDLNTGELFF. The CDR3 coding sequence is TGTGCCAGCAGCTTGTTACGGGGGCGGGACTTAAACACCGGGGAGCTGTTTTTT.

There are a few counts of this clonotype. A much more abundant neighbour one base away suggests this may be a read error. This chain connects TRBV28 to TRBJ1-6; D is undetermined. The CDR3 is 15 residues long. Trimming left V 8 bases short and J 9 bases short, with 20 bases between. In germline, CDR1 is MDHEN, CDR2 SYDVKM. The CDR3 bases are TGTGCCAGCGGTGTCGAGGGCCAAAGCCGTTCACCCCTCCACTTT. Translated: CASGVEGQSRSPLHF.

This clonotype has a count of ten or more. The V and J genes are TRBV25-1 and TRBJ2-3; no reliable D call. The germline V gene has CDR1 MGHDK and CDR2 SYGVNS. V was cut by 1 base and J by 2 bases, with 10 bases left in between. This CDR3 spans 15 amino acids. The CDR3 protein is CASSELRKFTDTQYF. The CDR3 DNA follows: TGTGCCAGCAGTGAATTGAGGAAATTCACAGATACGCAGTATTTT. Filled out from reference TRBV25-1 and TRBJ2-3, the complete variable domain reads EADIYQTPRYLVIGTGKKITLECSQTMGHDKMYWYQQDPGMELHLIHYSYGVNSTEKGDLSSESTVSRIRTEHFPLTLESARPSHTSQYLCASSELRKFTDTQYFGPGTRLTVL.

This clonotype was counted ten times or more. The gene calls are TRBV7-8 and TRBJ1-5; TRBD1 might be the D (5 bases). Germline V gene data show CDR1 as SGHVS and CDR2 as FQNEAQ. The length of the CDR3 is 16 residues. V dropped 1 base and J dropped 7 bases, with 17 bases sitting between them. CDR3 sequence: CASSLGSGGGNQPQHF. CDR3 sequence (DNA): TGTGCCAGCAGCTTAGGGTCGGGGGGGGGAAACCAGCCCCAGCATTTT.

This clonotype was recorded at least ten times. This chain's CDR3 is CASRRRVHTEAFF. Written as DNA, the CDR3 is TGTGCCAGCAGGCGTAGGGTGCACACTGAAGCTTTCTTT. This chain joins TRBV27 and TRBJ1-1, with D uncertain. CDR3 length: 13 amino acids. Per the germline V gene, CDR1 is MNHEY and CDR2 is SMNVEV (reference sequence). Trimming took 6 bases from V and 3 from J, leaving 11 bases between them.

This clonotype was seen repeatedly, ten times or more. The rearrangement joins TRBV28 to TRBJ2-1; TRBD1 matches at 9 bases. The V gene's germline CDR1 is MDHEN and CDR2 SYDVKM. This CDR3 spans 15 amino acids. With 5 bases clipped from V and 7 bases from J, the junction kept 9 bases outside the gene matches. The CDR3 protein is CASSPATGGRNEQFF. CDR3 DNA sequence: TGTGCCAGCAGTCCTGCCACAGGGGGCAGGAATGAGCAGTTCTTC.

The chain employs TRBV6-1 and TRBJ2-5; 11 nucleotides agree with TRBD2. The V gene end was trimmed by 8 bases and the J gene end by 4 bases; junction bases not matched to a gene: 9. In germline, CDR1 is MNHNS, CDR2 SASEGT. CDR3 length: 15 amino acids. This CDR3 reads CASRIGTSGVETQYF. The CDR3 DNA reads TGTGCCAGCCGGATCGGGACTAGCGGCGTAGAGACCCAGTACTTC.

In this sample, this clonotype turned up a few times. CDR3 DNA sequence: TGTGCCAGCAGCTTAGGCACCCCGTGGGCTTTCTTT. It yields the protein CASSLGTPWAFF. The chain combines TRBV11-2 with TRBJ1-1; no definite D call. V lost 1 base to trimming and J lost 11 bases, with 11 bases between them. Germline CDR1 and CDR2: SGHAT and FQNNGV. CDR3 length: 12 amino acids.

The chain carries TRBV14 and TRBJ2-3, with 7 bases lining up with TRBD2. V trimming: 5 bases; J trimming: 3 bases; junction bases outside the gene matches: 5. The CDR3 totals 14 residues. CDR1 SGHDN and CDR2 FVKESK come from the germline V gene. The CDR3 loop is CASSSGRKTDTQYF. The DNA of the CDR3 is TGTGCCAGCAGCTCCGGGAGGAAGACAGATACGCAGTATTTT.

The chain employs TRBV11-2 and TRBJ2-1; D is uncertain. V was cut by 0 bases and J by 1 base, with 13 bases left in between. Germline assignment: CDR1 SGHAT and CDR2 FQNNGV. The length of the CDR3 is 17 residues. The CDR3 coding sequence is TGTGCCAGCAGCTTAGATCTCTGGCCGCCGTCCTACAATGAGCAGTTCTTC. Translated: CASSLDLWPPSYNEQFF.

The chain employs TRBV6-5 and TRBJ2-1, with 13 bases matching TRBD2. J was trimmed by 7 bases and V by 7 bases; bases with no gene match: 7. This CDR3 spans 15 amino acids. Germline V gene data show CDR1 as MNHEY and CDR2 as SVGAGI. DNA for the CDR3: TGTGCCAGCACCTTACTAGCGGGAGGGAGGAATGAGCAGTTCTTC. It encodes CASTLLAGGRNEQFF.